Listed here are 28 T cell receptor beta chains from one sample, sequenced in a study of OX40 agonist ivuxolimab in advanced cancers. The method was immunoSEQ multiplex PCR; TCRdb's version includes in-frame clones alone and lacks a portion of them. The table lists around 80,000 clones, around 86% of them singletons. Material: CD4+ or CD8+ T cells sorted from blood, obtained in a trial of the OX40 agonist ivuxolimab. The origin of the receptors is an adult with an advanced solid tumor such as melanoma, head and neck, liver or kidney cancer.

This chain joins TRBV28 and TRBJ2-2; weak D call: TRBD2 (5 bases). This CDR3 has 14 residues. The V end was cut by 1 base, the J end by 4 bases, with 7 bases between. Germline assignment: CDR1 MDHEN and CDR2 SYDVKM. CDR3 bases: TGTGCCAGCAGTTTATCCGGAGGCACCGGGGAGCTGTTTTTT. Its translation is CASSLSGGTGELFF.

V gene TRBV28 combines with J gene TRBJ1-2; 12 bases are shared with TRBD1. J was trimmed by 12 bases and V by 5 bases; bases with no gene match: 13. Per the germline V gene, CDR1 is MDHEN and CDR2 is SYDVKM. The CDR3 loop spans 15 amino acids. The CDR3 nucleotides are TGTGCCAGCAGTCCCGGGACAGGGGGCGAAGGAGTCGACACCTTC. This codes for CASSPGTGGEGVDTF.

This chain links TRBV19 with TRBJ1-1; D uncertain. The germline gives CDR1 LNHDA, CDR2 SQIVND (reference sequence). Trimming stripped 0 bases from V and 6 bases from J, with 11 bases between. The CDR3 consists of 14 residues. CDR3 in amino acids: CASSIDWDEPEAFF. The CDR3 DNA sequence: TGTGCCAGTAGTATAGATTGGGATGAACCTGAAGCTTTCTTT.

The chain joins TRBV18 to TRBJ2-7; 15 bases fit TRBD2. This CDR3 contains 15 residues. The V and J ends lost 5 bases and 5 bases, in that order; junction bases with no gene match: 4. Germline V gene data show CDR1 as KGHSH and CDR2 as LQKENI. CDR3 sequence (DNA): TGTGCCAGCTCAGGGACTAGCGGGGGGCTGAACGAGCAGTACGTC. As protein: CASSGTSGGLNEQYV.

V gene TRBV6-5 combines with J gene TRBJ2-1, with a tentative D call TRBD2 (6 bases). Trimming left V 6 bases short and J 3 bases short, with 9 bases between. The CDR3 consists of 13 residues. CDR1 is MNHEY, CDR2 SVGAGI, per germline. The CDR3: CASSSGVYNEQFF. The CDR3 DNA reads TGTGCCAGCAGCTCGGGGGTCTACAATGAGCAGTTCTTC.

V gene TRBV6-1 combines with J gene TRBJ1-2; D might be TRBD1 (5 bases). CDR3 length equals 14 residues. Looked up from germline, CDR1 is MNHNS and CDR2 is SASEGT. V was trimmed by 0 bases and J by 5 bases, leaving 10 bases between them. As DNA, the CDR3 is TGTGCCAGCAGTGAAGCAGGGGTTCGATATGGCTACACCTTC. Translation gives CASSEAGVRYGYTF.

The rearrangement uses TRBV9 and TRBJ2-3; 10 nucleotides line up with TRBD2. CDR3 length: 16 residues. J was trimmed by 3 bases and V by 3 bases; bases with no gene match: 7. Per germline, CDR1 SGDLS and CDR2 YYNGEE. The CDR3 region is CASSETVAGGTDTQYF. CDR3 nucleotides: TGTGCCAGCAGCGAAACGGTAGCGGGGGGTACAGATACGCAGTATTTT.

V usage is TRBV5-4 and J usage is TRBJ2-7; D uncertain. V was shortened by 5 bases and J by 2 bases, with 11 bases between the two germline ends. The CDR3 runs to 13 residues. Germline V lookup: CDR1 SGHNT, CDR2 YYREEE (reference sequence). The CDR3 spells CASSFDVPYEQYF. CDR3 bases: TGTGCCAGCAGTTTTGACGTCCCCTACGAGCAGTACTTC.

The chain joins TRBV10-3 to TRBJ1-1; 10 bases agree with TRBD1. Germline trimming cut 6 bases from V and 1 base from J; bases unmatched to any gene: 14. The length of the CDR3 is 18 residues. Germline assignment: CDR1 ENHRY and CDR2 SYGVKD. CDR3 residues: CAISQTVPGQGKNTEAFF. CDR3 nucleotides: TGTGCCATCAGCCAAACCGTCCCGGGACAGGGGAAGAACACTGAAGCTTTCTTT.

The chain carries TRBV7-6 and TRBJ2-5; the D gene is possibly TRBD2 (6 bases). Germline V CDR1 and CDR2: SGHVS, FNYEAQ. The CDR3 consists of 13 residues. V lost 1 base, J lost 8 bases, and 11 bases lay in between. Here the CDR3 DNA reads TGTGCCAGCAGCTTAGACCGCGGGGATACCCAGTACTTC. It is translated as CASSLDRGDTQYF.

V and J are TRBV29-1 and TRBJ1-2, with D possibly TRBD1 on 6 matching bases. The V gene lost 6 bases and the J gene lost 4 bases, with 12 bases spanning the gap. Per germline, CDR1 SQVTM and CDR2 ANQGSEA. The CDR3 is 12 residues long. For the CDR3, the DNA is TGCAGCGTCAGACAGGCACTCTATGGCTACACCTTC. The encoded protein is CSVRQALYGYTF.

This chain connects TRBV5-6 to TRBJ2-5, with TRBD1 matching over 7 bases. Losses at the gene ends were 4 bases for V and 1 base for J; bases not matched to a gene: 4. Germline V gives CDR1 SGHDT, CDR2 YYEEEE. This CDR3 has 14 amino acids. For the CDR3, the DNA is TGTGCCAGCAGCCCTGGGACAGTCCAAGAGACCCAGTACTTC. Translated: CASSPGTVQETQYF.

The chain carries TRBV18 and TRBJ2-3; tentatively, D is TRBD1 (6 bases). Germline CDR1 KGHSH, CDR2 LQKENI. The CDR3 length is 14 residues. V was trimmed by 6 bases and J by 6 bases, leaving 16 bases between them. As DNA, the CDR3 is TGTGCCAGCTCCGGGACAATTCGTCGCGATACGCAGTATTTT. It encodes CASSGTIRRDTQYF.

The rearrangement links TRBV7-8 to TRBJ1-5; D possibly corresponds to TRBD1 (5 bases). This CDR3 region has 17 residues. Trimming pared 5 bases from V and 11 bases from J, leaving 28 bases between. Per germline, CDR1 SGHVS and CDR2 FQNEAQ. CDR3 nucleotides: TGTGCCAGCAGCCCTCTTACAGCCGGGACGGTTCAGGAGGCCCAGCATTTT. As protein: CASSPLTAGTVQEAQHF.

The rearrangement links TRBV5-4 to TRBJ2-7; 9 positions match TRBD2. Germline assignment: CDR1 SGHNT and CDR2 YYREEE (reference sequence). The CDR3 has 15 amino acids. The junction had 9 bases not matched to a gene; V was cut back by 4 bases and J by 4 bases. The CDR3 sequence: CASSGPAGGPYEQYV. DNA of the CDR3: TGTGCCAGCAGCGGGCCAGCGGGGGGTCCTTACGAGCAGTACGTC.

The rearrangement links TRBV6-5 to TRBJ1-5; D remains unclear. Trimming pared 6 bases from V and 3 bases from J, leaving 12 bases between. Germline V gene data show CDR1 as MNHEY and CDR2 as SVGAGI. This CDR3 region has 14 residues. CDR3 protein: CASSNREPNQPQHF. CDR3 bases: TGTGCCAGCAGCAACCGGGAACCCAATCAGCCCCAGCATTTT.

V is TRBV4-1 and J is TRBJ2-2; 7 bases map to TRBD1. Germline CDR1 is MGHRA and CDR2 is YSYEKL. The V gene end was trimmed by 2 bases and the J gene end by 0 bases; junction bases not matched to a gene: 6. The CDR3 runs to 17 residues. The CDR3 region is CASSQFTGATNTGELFF. The CDR3 DNA follows: TGCGCCAGCAGCCAATTCACAGGGGCGACGAACACCGGGGAGCTGTTTTTT.

Only one count was recorded for this clone. The chain joins TRBV19 to TRBJ1-1; weak D call: TRBD1 (5 bases). Trimming shortened V by 11 bases and J by 1 base, and 17 bases separated the two germline ends. Germline CDR1 is LNHDA and CDR2 is SQIVND (reference sequence). CDR3 length equals 14 residues. The CDR3 reads CASHPGGRNTEAFF. CDR3 sequence (DNA): TGTGCCTCTCATCCGGGGGGGAGGAACACTGAAGCTTTCTTT. The variable domain in full, completed from reference TRBV19 and TRBJ1-1, reads DGGITQSPKYLFRKEGQNVTLSCEQNLNHDAMYWYRQDPGQGLRLIYYSQIVNDFQKGDIAEGYSVSREKKESFPLTVTSAQKNPTAFYLCASHPGGRNTEAFFGQGTRLTVV.

Only one count was recorded for this clone. The chain uses TRBV9 and TRBJ1-3; possibly TRBD1 for D (5 bases). The germline CDR1 and CDR2 sequences are SGDLS and YYNGEE. Trimming shortened V by 0 bases and J by 0 bases, and 13 bases separated the two germline ends. The CDR3 runs 17 residues. DNA for the CDR3: TGTGCCAGCAGCGTAGAAACCACGGGACGCTCTGGAAACACCATATATTTT. Translated: CASSVETTGRSGNTIYF.

J is TRBJ1-1 and V is TRBV6-4; perhaps TRBD1 as D (6 bases). With 8 bases removed from V and 4 bases from J, the gap between germline ends came to 17 bases. This CDR3 has 14 amino acids. The germline V gene has CDR1 MRHNA and CDR2 SNTAGT. CDR3 bases: TGTGCCAGCTCCTCGACAGGTTCGGTCACTGAAGCTTTCTTT. Translation: CASSSTGSVTEAFF.

This rearrangement joins TRBV5-6 to TRBJ2-3; D call uncertain. The CDR3 consists of 13 residues. The germline CDR1 and CDR2 sequences are SGHDT and YYEEEE. Between the trimmed V and J ends, which lost 0 bases and 4 bases, there was a span of 6 bases. The CDR3 DNA follows: TGTGCCAGCAGCTTGGACCGGCCAGATACGCAGTATTTT. It specifies CASSLDRPDTQYF.

The V call is TRBV5-4, the J call TRBJ2-5; D may match TRBD1 or TRBD2 (5 bases each). CDR1 SGHNT and CDR2 YYREEE come from the germline V gene (reference sequence). The germline V and J ends were trimmed by 0 bases and 1 base, with 7 bases remaining between them. This CDR3 has 14 residues. The CDR3 nucleotides read TGTGCCAGCAGCTTGGCGGGGACCCAAGAGACCCAGTACTTC. This translates into CASSLAGTQETQYF.

This chain joins TRBV30 and TRBJ1-2, with TRBD1 matching 7 bases. Germline V gene lookup returns CDR1 GTSNPN and CDR2 SVGIG (reference sequence). The CDR3 runs to 17 residues. V gave up 3 bases and J gave up 0 bases; unmatched junction bases: 13. CDR3 sequence reads: CAWRAPQKTGSNYGYTF. CDR3 in DNA: TGTGCCTGGAGAGCCCCGCAAAAGACAGGGTCTAACTATGGCTACACCTTC.

Turning to this clone: Because the CDR3's place on the DNA is in doubt, the DNA is left out and the CDR3 is given as listed by TCRdb. The chain links TRBV23-1 to TRBJ1-2. TRBV23-1 has ORF status, its function being uncertain. Termini included, the CDR3 measures 18 amino acids. The CDR3 spells CASSNANPRDFSAPGYTF.

The gene calls are TRBV15 and TRBJ2-7, with a tentative D call TRBD2 (5 bases). The CDR3 totals 14 residues. With 2 bases removed from V and 4 bases from J, the gap between germline ends came to 12 bases. Per germline, CDR1 LNHNV and CDR2 YYDKDF (reference sequence). CDR3 sequence: CATSRLGSGYEQYV. The CDR3 DNA is TGTGCCACCAGCAGATTGGGTTCGGGGTACGAGCAGTACGTC.

This chain joins TRBV10-3 and TRBJ2-1; the match to TRBD2 covers 16 bases. Trimming took 6 bases from V and 5 from J; bases not matched to a gene: 19. The CDR3 covers 21 residues. In germline, CDR1 is ENHRY, CDR2 SYGVKD. CDR3 DNA sequence: TGTGCCATCAGACCCGCTACGGGACTAGCGGGGGGGCCCGGGGGTGACAATGAGCAGTTCTTC. This translates into CAIRPATGLAGGPGGDNEQFF.

This clone has just one count. The V and J genes are TRBV27 and TRBJ2-5; D remains unclear. V shed 0 bases and J shed 5 bases, with 1 base lying between them. This CDR3 is built from 11 residues. From germline, CDR1 is MNHEY and CDR2 SMNVEV (reference sequence). The CDR3 sequence is CASSLSETQYF. The CDR3 bases are TGTGCCAGCAGTTTATCGGAGACCCAGTACTTC.

This rearrangement joins TRBV11-3 to TRBJ2-7, with 9 bases aligning to TRBD1. V lost 5 bases and J lost 5; bases outside the gene matches: 7. The CDR3 is 14 amino acids. CDR1 and CDR2 from the germline V gene are SGHNT and YENEEA. CDR3 in amino acids: CASSPGQGWNEQYF. The CDR3 DNA reads TGTGCCAGCAGCCCAGGACAGGGGTGGAACGAGCAGTACTTC.